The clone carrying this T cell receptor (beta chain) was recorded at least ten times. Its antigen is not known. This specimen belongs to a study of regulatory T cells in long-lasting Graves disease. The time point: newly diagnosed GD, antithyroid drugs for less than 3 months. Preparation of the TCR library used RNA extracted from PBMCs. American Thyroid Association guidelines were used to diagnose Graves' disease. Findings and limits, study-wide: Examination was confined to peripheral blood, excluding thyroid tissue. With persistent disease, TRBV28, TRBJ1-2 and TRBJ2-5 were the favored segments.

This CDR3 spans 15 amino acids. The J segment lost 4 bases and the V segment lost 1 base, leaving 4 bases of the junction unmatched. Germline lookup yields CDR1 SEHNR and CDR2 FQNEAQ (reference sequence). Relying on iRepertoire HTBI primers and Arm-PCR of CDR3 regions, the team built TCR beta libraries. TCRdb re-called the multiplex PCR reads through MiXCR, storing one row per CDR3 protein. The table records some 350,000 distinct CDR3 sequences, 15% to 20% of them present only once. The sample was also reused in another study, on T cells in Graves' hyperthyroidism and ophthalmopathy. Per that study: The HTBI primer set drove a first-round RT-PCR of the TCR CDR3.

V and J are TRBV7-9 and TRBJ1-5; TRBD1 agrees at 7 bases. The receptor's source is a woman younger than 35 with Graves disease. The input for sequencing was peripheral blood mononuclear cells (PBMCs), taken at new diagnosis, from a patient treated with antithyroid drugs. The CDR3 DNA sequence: TGTGCCAGCAGCTTAGACGGGACAGAAAATCAGCCCCAGCATTTT. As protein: CASSLDGTENQPQHF.